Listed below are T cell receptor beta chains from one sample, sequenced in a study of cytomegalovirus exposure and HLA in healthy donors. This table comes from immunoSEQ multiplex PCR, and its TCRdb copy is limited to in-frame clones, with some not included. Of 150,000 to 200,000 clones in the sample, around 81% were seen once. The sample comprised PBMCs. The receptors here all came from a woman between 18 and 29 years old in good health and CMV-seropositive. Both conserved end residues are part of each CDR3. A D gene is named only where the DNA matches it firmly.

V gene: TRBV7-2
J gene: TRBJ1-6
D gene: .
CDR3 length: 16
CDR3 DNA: TGTGCCAGCAGCTTAGGTGGAGGGCGATATAATTCACCCCTCCACTTT
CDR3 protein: CASSLGGGRYNSPLHF

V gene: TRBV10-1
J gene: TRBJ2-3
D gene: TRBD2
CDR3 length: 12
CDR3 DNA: TGCGCCGGGCTAGCGGACACAGATACGCAGTATTTT
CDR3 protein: CAGLADTDTQYF

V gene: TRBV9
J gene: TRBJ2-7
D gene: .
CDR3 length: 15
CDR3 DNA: TGTGCCAGCAGCGTAGGGTTGGGAGGAGATTACGAGCAGTACTTC
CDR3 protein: CASSVGLGGDYEQYF

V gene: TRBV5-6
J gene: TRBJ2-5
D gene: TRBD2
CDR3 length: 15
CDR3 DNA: TGTGCCAGCAGCACGGGACTAGGGTTGAGAGAGACCCAGTACTTC
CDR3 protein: CASSTGLGLRETQYF

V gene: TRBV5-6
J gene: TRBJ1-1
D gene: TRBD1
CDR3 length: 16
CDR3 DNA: TGTGCCAGCAGCTGGGGCCCGACAGGGAAGAACACTGAAGCTTTCTTT
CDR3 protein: CASSWGPTGKNTEAFF

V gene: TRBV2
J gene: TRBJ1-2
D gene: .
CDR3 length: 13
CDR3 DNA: TGTGCCAGCGCTCGGACGGGAAACTATGGCTACACCTTC
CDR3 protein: CASARTGNYGYTF

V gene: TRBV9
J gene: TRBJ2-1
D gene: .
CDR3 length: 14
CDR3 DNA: TGTGCCAGCAGCGTAGCTCCCGGGTACAATGAGCAGTTCTTC
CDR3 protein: CASSVAPGYNEQFF

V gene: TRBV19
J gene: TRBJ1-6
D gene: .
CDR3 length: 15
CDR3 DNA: TGTGCCAGTAGTCCGAGCGGAGGCCCATATTCACCCCTCCACTTT
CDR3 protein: CASSPSGGPYSPLHF

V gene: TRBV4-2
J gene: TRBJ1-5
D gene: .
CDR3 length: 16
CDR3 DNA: TGTGCCAGCAGCCAAGAGCTAGGACAAGAGTCCCAGCCCCAGCATTTT
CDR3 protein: CASSQELGQESQPQHF

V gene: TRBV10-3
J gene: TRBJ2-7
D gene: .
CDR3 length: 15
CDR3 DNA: TGTGCCATCAGTGATGGTACTGGGAGCTCCTACGAGCAGTACTTC
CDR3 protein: CAISDGTGSSYEQYF